This T cell receptor (beta chain) was recorded in a study of control samples from healthy donors and cancer patients (TCRdb year 2020). The CDR3 covers 15 residues, taking in both the cysteine and the phenylalanine. Solely the CDR3 DNA is kept, with 45 bases framed from the first base. V loses 6 bases, J loses 0 bases, and the germline ends lie 9 bases apart. The germline V gene yields SNHLY for CDR1 and FYNNEI for CDR2. As to this clone: There is no known antigen for this receptor. The sample holds no much larger clone one base away, and base qualities are not on file.

Preparation of the library involved the immunoSEQ multiplex PCR assay. The clones in this table, taken by TCRdb from immuneACCESS, are in-frame only. Not every clone is retained; where verified, under half of the shortfall comes from an unresolved V gene, and the cause of the rest is unknown. The sample table holds roughly 370,000 clones, of which about 93% were seen once. About 6.3% of the sample lies in the top ten. Source material: PBMCs. The TCR originated in a man aged 40-49 years with head and neck cancer. This chain joins TRBV2 to TRBJ2-6, with no reliable assignment of the D segment. The base sequence is TGTGCCAGCAGACGATACTCCTCTGGGGCCAACGTCCTGACTTTC. This sequence encodes CASRRYSSGANVLTF.